This is a list of T cell receptor beta chains from one sample in a study of shared clonotypes between healthy human individuals. Repertoires were generated with immunoSEQ multiplex PCR, while TCRdb's copy carries only in-frame clones and drops some. Here the sample spans some 1 million clones, under 80% being singletons. The sample taken for sequencing was memory CD4+ T cells sorted from blood. These receptors were collected from a man between 18 and 29 years old in good health. Both conserved end residues are part of each CDR3. A D gene is named only where the DNA matches it firmly. Not all rows give a size; the values are once, few, many and, for expanded clones, a class.

TRBD2 | TRBJ2-1 | TRBV7-9 | once | TGTGCCAGCAGCCACCCGGCGAGCGGGATCTACAATGAGCAGTTCTTC | CASSHPASGIYNEQFF
TRBD2 | TRBJ2-5 | TRBV18 | NA | TGTGCCAGCTCACCAAGGGGACTAGCTGGAGAGACCCAGTACTTC | CASSPRGLAGETQYF
TRBD1 | TRBJ1-6 | TRBV4-1 | NA | TGCGCCAGCAGCCAAGGAAGGACAGGGTCAAATAATTCACCCCTCCACTTT | CASSQGRTGSNNSPLHF
NA | TRBJ2-7 | TRBV2 | NA | TGTGCCAGCAGTAAGTCGGTATCCTACGAGCAGTACTTC | CASSKSVSYEQYF
NA | TRBJ1-1 | TRBV19 | NA | TGTGCCAGTAGTATTGGTAGCCCCGCGGCCGCTTTCTTT | CASSIGSPAAAFF
NA | TRBJ2-2 | TRBV10-3 | NA | TGTGCCATCAGTAGCGGCAACACCGGGGAGCTGTTTTTT | CAISSGNTGELFF
TRBD2 | TRBJ2-3 | TRBV28 | many | TGTGCCAGCAAAAAACGGCGGGGGGCAGATACGCAGTATTTT | CASKKRRGADTQYF
NA | TRBJ1-3 | TRBV6-1 | NA | TGTGCCACTAAAAGACAGGAAGGAAACACCATATATTTT | CATKRQEGNTIYF
NA | TRBJ2-2 | TRBV2 | NA | TGTGCCAGCAGTGTAGGGGTCGGGGAGCTGTTTTTT | CASSVGVGELFF
NA | TRBJ2-2 | TRBV18 | NA | TGTGCCAGCTCAAAAATGGATGTGGAGCTGTTTTTT | CASSKMDVELFF
TRBD2 | TRBJ2-5 | TRBV5-6 | few | TGTGCCAGCAGCTTGGCGGGGGGACTCCAAGAGACCCAGTACTTC | CASSLAGGLQETQYF
NA | TRBJ1-1 | TRBV7-2 | NA | TGTGCCAGCAGCCCCTTCGGGCGCGGATTGAACACTGAAGCTTTCTTT | CASSPFGRGLNTEAFF
TRBD1 | TRBJ2-7 | TRBV6-1 | NA | TGTGCCAGCATCATAGACAGGGCCTCCTACGAGCAGTACTTC | CASIIDRASYEQYF
TRBD2 | TRBJ2-1 | TRBV28 | NA | TGTGCCAGCAGGAATACCGGGACTAGCGGGGGGACCCAATACAATGAGCAGTTCTTC | CASRNTGTSGGTQYNEQFF
NA | TRBJ1-1 | TRBV7-2 | NA | TGTGCCAGCAGCCCGGTGCGGGCTGCGGGTTATGAAGCTTTCTTT | CASSPVRAAGYEAFF
TRBD1 | TRBJ2-2 | TRBV2 | many | TGTGCCAGCATGGTGGACAGGGGACGCACCGGGGAGCTGTTTTTT | CASMVDRGRTGELFF
NA | TRBJ2-1 | TRBV10-3 | NA | TGTGCCATCAGTTCAAGCGGGTCCGACAATGAGCAGTTCTTC | CAISSSGSDNEQFF
NA | TRBJ1-1 | TRBV4-1 | NA | TGCGCCAGCAGCCAAACCTCCAGGGTCACTGAAGCTTTCTTT | CASSQTSRVTEAFF
NA | TRBJ2-2 | TRBV6-6 | few | TGTGCCAGCAGTTACTACGGACAGATGGCCGGGGAGCTGTTTTTT | CASSYYGQMAGELFF
NA | TRBJ2-7 | TRBV15 | NA | TGTGCCACCAGCAGGACAAGCTCCTACGAGCAGTACTTC | CATSRTSSYEQYF
NA | TRBJ1-1 | TRBV28 | NA | TGTGCCAGCAGTTTACCGTCGGGGCTGAACACTGAAGCTTTCTTT | CASSLPSGLNTEAFF
NA | TRBJ2-1 | TRBV5-4 | NA | TGTGCCAGCAGCTCCTACAATGAGCAGTTCTTC | CASSSYNEQFF
NA | TRBJ1-6 | TRBV6-5 | few | TGTGCCAGCAGTTTCACGGGGAATTCACCCCTCCACTTT | CASSFTGNSPLHF
NA | TRBJ1-2 | TRBV29-1 | NA | TGCAGCGTTTCTGATATTAACTATGGCTACACCTTC | CSVSDINYGYTF
NA | TRBJ2-2 | TRBV6-6 | once | TGTGCCAGCAGTTATAGTGGTAACGCCGGGGAGCTGTTTTTT | CASSYSGNAGELFF
TRBD1 | TRBJ1-1 | TRBV10-1 | NA | TGCGCCAGCATCTCTCGCAGGGGGGCCAAGGACACTGAAGCTTTCTTT | CASISRRGAKDTEAFF
TRBD1 | TRBJ1-6 | TRBV6-5 | NA | TGTGCCAGCGGAAGGCAGGGGGACAATTCACCCCTCCACTTT | CASGRQGDNSPLHF
NA | TRBJ1-4 | TRBV19 | NA | TGTGCCAGTAGTATAGTGGTCAATGAAAAACTGTTTTTT | CASSIVVNEKLFF
NA | TRBJ1-2 | TRBV1 | NA | TGCACCAGCAGGCAGAGTGTGCGAAAGACCTATGGCTACACCTTC | CTSRQSVRKTYGYTF
NA | TRBJ2-1 | TRBV9 | NA | TGTGCCAGCAGCGTGGCGGGACAGAACAATGAGCAGTTCTTC | CASSVAGQNNEQFF
TRBD2 | TRBJ2-1 | TRBV7-2 | once | TGTGCCAGCAGCTTAAACAGACTAGCGGGGACTGAGCAGTTCTTC | CASSLNRLAGTEQFF
NA | TRBJ1-1 | TRBV5-5 | NA | TGTGCCAGCAGCTTGGAGGGGAACACTGAAGCTTTCTTT | CASSLEGNTEAFF
NA | TRBJ2-6 | TRBV14 | NA | TGTGCCAGCAGCCAAGAAAGGGGGGCAGGGATTTACTCTGGGGCCAACGTCCTGACTTTC | CASSQERGAGIYSGANVLTF
NA | TRBJ1-4 | TRBV7-9 | NA | TGTGCCAGCAGCCTAGGTTCAGGTGAAAAACTGTTTTTT | CASSLGSGEKLFF
NA | TRBJ1-5 | TRBV9 | NA | TGTGCCAGCAGCGTAGGATCGGGCAGCAATCAGCCCCAGCATTTT | CASSVGSGSNQPQHF
TRBD1 | TRBJ2-2 | TRBV30 | NA | TGTGCCTGGAGTACCGGACAGGGGAAGGGCGGGGAGCTGTTTTTT | CAWSTGQGKGGELFF
NA | TRBJ2-7 | TRBV4-1 | NA | TGCGCCAGCAGCCAAGATACGGCCAGGGGCCAATACGAGCAGTACTTC | CASSQDTARGQYEQYF
NA | TRBJ1-2 | TRBV7-9 | NA | TGTGCCAGCAGCGAAACCAGCTATGGCTACACCTTC | CASSETSYGYTF
TRBD1 | TRBJ1-1 | TRBV10-3 | many | TGTGCCATCAGTAAGACAGGGGGCGGCTGGGTCACTGAAGCTTTCTTT | CAISKTGGGWVTEAFF
TRBD1 | TRBJ2-1 | TRBV5-1 | NA | TGCGCCAGCAGCCTACTGACAGGGGTCAATGAGCAGTTCTTC | CASSLLTGVNEQFF
NA | TRBJ1-4 | TRBV7-9 | NA | TGTGCCAGCAGCTCCTCTCCCGGGGGGGGGATCGATGAAAAACTGTTTTTT | CASSSSPGGGIDEKLFF
TRBD1 | TRBJ1-2 | TRBV6-5 | NA | TGTGCCAGCAGCCGACAGGGCACCACCCACAATTACTACACCTTC | CASSRQGTTHNYYTF
NA | TRBJ2-1 | TRBV4-1 | NA | TGCGCCAGCACACCCGAGGGGTTAATTTATGAGCAGTTCTTC | CASTPEGLIYEQFF
NA | TRBJ2-5 | TRBV2 | NA | TGTGCCAGCAGCGGGGAAGTATCAGAGACCCAGTACTTC | CASSGEVSETQYF
NA | TRBJ2-7 | TRBV2 | NA | TGTGCCAGCAGTTTGTATATAGAAATGCAGTACTTC | CASSLYIEMQYF
NA | TRBJ2-7 | TRBV6-5 | NA | TGTGCCAGCAGCCCCGGGACCAGGAGCTCCTACGAGCAGTACTTC | CASSPGTRSSYEQYF
TRBD1 | TRBJ2-7 | TRBV7-3 | NA | TGTGCCAGCAGCCCCACCGGGACAGGGTCGGACGAGCAGTACTTC | CASSPTGTGSDEQYF
TRBD2 | TRBJ2-3 | TRBV7-8 | NA | TGTGCCAGCAGCCCAAATAGCGGGGGGGCCGCAGATACGCAGTATTTT | CASSPNSGGAADTQYF
TRBD2 | TRBJ2-2 | TRBV11-2 | NA | TGTGCCAGCAGCCCGCGACTAGCGGGAGCGGGTACCGGGGAGCTGTTTTTT | CASSPRLAGAGTGELFF
TRBD1 | TRBJ2-7 | TRBV5-1 | few | TGCGCCAGCCGACAGGGGCCAGCCAACTACGAGCAGTACTTC | CASRQGPANYEQYF